A single T cell receptor (beta chain) is shown here with its context. Its antigen is still unknown. No much larger clone is present one base from it, and per-base qualities are unavailable. The library was produced with RACE. The sample was run on a NextSeq 500. During library preparation, unique molecular identifiers were attached to individual cDNA molecules so that TCRs could be counted in a quantitative, reproducible way. For every blood RNA sample, sequencing covered both the TCR alpha and TCR beta chains. Regarding the original processing steps: The median number of TCRs per sample was around 100,000, ranging from about 23,224 to 750,000. V, J and CDR3 annotation of the TCR reads was performed with the Decombinator software suite. Every sample was subsampled to the same number of TCRs (28,000) for the PS versus PT1 abundance plots. TCRs were defined as expanded if absent before sensitization and observed at least eight times at the 2-week time point. In-frame beta chains were kept once TCRdb had trimmed the public reads at Q25 with fastp and called clones with MiXCR. Rows matching on CDR3 protein sequence are summarized as one entry with the most common DNA and genes. These V and J calls are TCRdb output, not the study's own analysis. The sample table lists under 300,000 distinct CDR3 sequences, 8.6% of them with a count of one. The top ten constitute 2% to 2.5% of the sample.

The CDR3 covers 14 residues, taking in both the cysteine and the phenylalanine. The only DNA kept is the CDR3, 42 bases in frame from the first base. According to the study, the label for this sample's time point signals: pre-sensitization, week 0. This specimen's treatment or condition label, interpreted: therapeutic diphenylcyclopropenone sensitization with weekly scalp DPC. At every patch-test visit, the blood draw took place before the patch test was put on. Eligible patients were aged 18 to 70, diagnosed with alopecia, deemed suitable for DPC therapy, and excluded if pregnant. Total RNA was isolated from unfractionated whole blood collected in Tempus Blood RNA tubes. These data are taken from a study of human T cells and chemical hapten exposure (dated by TCRdb to 2020 to 2023). About the full investigation: For sensitization, 2% DPC in acetone was applied to a 2 cm by 2 cm area of upper inner arm skin. Weekly therapeutic DPC doses were additionally applied to the scalp of patients throughout the roughly 23-week study period. Twenty-nine alopecia patients gave blood for TCR sequencing at one to four time points (pre-sensitization, 2, 6 and 24 weeks). Libraries were pooled for sequencing, and variation in per-sample TCR yields was attributed mainly to small differences in library volumes within the pool. This study followed changes in the peripheral blood TCR repertoire in vivo during primary and secondary sensitization of alopecia patients to the hapten diphenylcyclopropenone (DPC). Patch testing was done on the upper back using Finn chambers containing 0.01% DPC, and results were scored after 6 days according to International Contact Dermatitis Research Group standards. Patient blood was sampled pre-sensitization (week 0) and at 2, 6 and about 24 weeks after DPC sensitization. The patient cohort, mostly female, included alopecia areata with under or over 50% scalp involvement, alopecia totalis and alopecia universalis.

Broad study findings and their caveats: Compared with pre-sensitization or healthy control sets, expanded TCRs formed significantly more large CDR3 similarity clusters, which is consistent with antigen-driven responses. DPC sensitization did not change the number of TCRs with a frequency above 1 in 1000, and there was no evidence of changes in global repertoire structure. A positive correlation was found between the number of PT1 expanded TCRs and patch test score, with significance reached at thresholds 8, 16 and 32 but not 4. All patients had alopecia, a presumed autoimmune disease, so their immune response might differ from that of healthy individuals. Repeated subsampling changed both the strength of the expansion versus patch-test correlation and the threshold at which that correlation became significant.

Recombination linked TRBV21-1 to TRBJ2-3; no check of the table's D call, TRBD2, against the DNA was made. TRBV21-1 is a recognized pseudogene. The sequence was obtained from a woman between 40 and 55 years old with alopecia areata. Some clones in this sample may be carry-over from other donors' samples. The sample here was whole blood, taken in connection with sensitization to the hapten diphenylcyclopropenone (DPC). The DNA sequence is given as TGTGCCAGCAGCGGAGGAATGGTAGAAGATACGCAGTATTTT. Its translation reads: CASSGGMVEDTQYF.